The present entry profiles one T cell receptor (beta chain) with its context. For the second PCR, which ran for roughly 6 to 12 cycles, a sample-barcoded 5' primer and a J-beta primer mix were used. MiXCR, applied by TCRdb to the 5' RACE reads, yields one record per CDR3 protein. This table has 550,000 to 750,000 distinct CDR3 sequences, around a fifth appearing once. These data originate in a study of blood T cells in healthy people across ages. This CDR3 contains 17 residues. This clonotype was obtained from an older man in good health. The sample consisted of blood. This sequence joins TRBV21-1 and TRBJ2-5; the D call in the table, TRBD1, was not verified against the DNA. TRBV21-1 has pseudogene status. CDR3 DNA sequence: TGTGCCAGCAGCAAGCATCCCCGAGGGGGGCGGCAAGAGACCCAGTACTTC. Translating gives CASSKHPRGGRQETQYF.